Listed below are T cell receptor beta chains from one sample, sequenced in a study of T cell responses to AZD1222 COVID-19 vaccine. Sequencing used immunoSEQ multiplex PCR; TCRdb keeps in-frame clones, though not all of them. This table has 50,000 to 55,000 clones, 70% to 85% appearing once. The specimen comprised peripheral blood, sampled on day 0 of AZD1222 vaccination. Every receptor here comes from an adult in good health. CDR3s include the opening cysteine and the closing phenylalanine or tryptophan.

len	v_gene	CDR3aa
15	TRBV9	CASSVVAGYPDEQFF
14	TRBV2	CASSEQGESYEQYF
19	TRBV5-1	CASSLSVVPPGQGNYGYTF
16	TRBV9	CASSVADRGTGNTIYF
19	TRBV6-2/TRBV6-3	CASSYRVDRPNFSTDTQYF
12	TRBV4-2	CASSSRDRYHTF
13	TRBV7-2	CASSLNPNNEQFF
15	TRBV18	CASSPSREPGETQYF
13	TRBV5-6	CASSLSGTGVIYF
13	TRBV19	CASSRDRFRPQHF
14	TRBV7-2	CASSLPGGGETQYF
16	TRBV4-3	CASSQPSARGNNEQFF
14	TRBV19	CASQVSVAGEQQFF
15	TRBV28	CASTSPSGYGDEQYF
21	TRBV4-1	CASSRRKGLAGVSANTGELFF
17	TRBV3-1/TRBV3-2	CASSQEGDRDLNYGYTF
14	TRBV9	CASSLADSFYGYTF
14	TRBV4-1	CASSQDPQGRPQHF
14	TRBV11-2	CASSLSSSQHEQFF
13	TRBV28	CASSPPGGEKLFF
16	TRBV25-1	CASTGNPRDKIYEQYF
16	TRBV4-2	CASSRPSGSTNEKLFF
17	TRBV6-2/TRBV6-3	CASSPLAGGTSSYEQYF
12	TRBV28	CASRRTPSGYTF
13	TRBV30	CAWAEGMNTEAFF
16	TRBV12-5	CASGLVGSTPSYEQYF
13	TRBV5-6	CASSLIQNGEQYF
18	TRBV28	CASSPGTPPLSYNSPLHF
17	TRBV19	CASSNERDSGSLYTQYF
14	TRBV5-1	CASSSDRNSYEQYF
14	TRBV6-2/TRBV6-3	CASSPGEEPGTQYF
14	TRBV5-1	CASTPGTASYEQYF
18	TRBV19	CASRHPRGTGSGTDTQYF
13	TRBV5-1	CASSLDDNTEAFF
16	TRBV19	CASSTLPGQSYNEQFF
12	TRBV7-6	CASSFPYNEQFF
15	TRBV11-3	CASSDRQGRVLAAFF